Following are 3 T cell receptor beta chains from one sample sequenced in a study of OX40 agonist ivuxolimab in advanced cancers. TCRdb's copy holds only in-frame clones and misses some; the assay was immunoSEQ multiplex PCR. This sample has approximately 27,000 clones, with around three quarters found just once. The source was CD4+ or CD8+ T cells sorted from blood, collected in a trial of the OX40 agonist ivuxolimab. Every receptor here comes from an adult with an advanced solid tumor such as melanoma, head and neck, liver or kidney cancer.

The chain carries TRBV4-2 and TRBJ1-2, with TRBD1 as a possible D gene (5 bases). The CDR3 contains 17 residues. V lost 4 bases and J lost 5, with 23 bases in between. Germline CDR1 LGHNA, CDR2 YNFKEQ. The CDR3 is CASSRIPGPTTAYGYTF. The CDR3 DNA reads TGTGCCAGCAGCCGAATTCCGGGACCGACAACAGCTTATGGCTACACCTTC.

This chain uses TRBV6-6 with TRBJ1-2; no firm D call. V lost 7 bases, J lost 3 bases, and 15 bases lay in between. The CDR3 has 14 residues. Germline values: CDR1 MNHNY, CDR2 SVGAGI (reference sequence). The CDR3: CASKTSNGDYGYTF. DNA of the CDR3: TGTGCCAGCAAGACCTCTAATGGGGACTATGGCTACACCTTC.

The chain joins TRBV18 to TRBJ1-6, with D possibly TRBD1 on 5 matching bases. This CDR3 has 16 residues. The germline gives CDR1 KGHSH, CDR2 LQKENI. Trimming removed 3 bases at V and 10 bases at J, with 19 bases between. CDR3: CASSPELGGIRSPLHF. The CDR3 DNA is TGTGCCAGCTCACCGGAACTCGGGGGGATAAGGTCACCCCTCCACTTT. The full variable domain, completed using reference TRBV18 and TRBJ1-6, is NAGVMQNPRHLVRRRGQEARLRCSPMKGHSHVYWYRQLPEEGLKFMVYLQKENIIDESGMPKERFSAEFPKEGPSILRIQQVVRGDSAAYFCASSPELGGIRSPLHFGNGTRLTVT.